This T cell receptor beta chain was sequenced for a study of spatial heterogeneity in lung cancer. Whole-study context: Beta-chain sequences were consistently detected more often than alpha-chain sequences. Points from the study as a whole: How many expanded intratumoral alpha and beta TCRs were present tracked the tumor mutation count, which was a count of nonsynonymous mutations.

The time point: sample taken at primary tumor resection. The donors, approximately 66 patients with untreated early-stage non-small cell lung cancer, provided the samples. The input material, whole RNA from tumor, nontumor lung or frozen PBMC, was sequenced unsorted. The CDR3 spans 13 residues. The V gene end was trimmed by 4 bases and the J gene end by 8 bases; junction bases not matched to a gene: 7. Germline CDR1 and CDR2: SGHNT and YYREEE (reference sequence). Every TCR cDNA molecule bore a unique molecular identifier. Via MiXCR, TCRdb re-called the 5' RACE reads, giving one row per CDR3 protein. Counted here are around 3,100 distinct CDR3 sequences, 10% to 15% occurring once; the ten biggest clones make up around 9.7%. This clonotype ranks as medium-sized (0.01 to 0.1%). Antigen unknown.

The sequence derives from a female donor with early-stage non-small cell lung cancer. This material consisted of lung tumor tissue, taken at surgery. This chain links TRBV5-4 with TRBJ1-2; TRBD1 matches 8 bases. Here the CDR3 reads CASSLDRDEGYTF. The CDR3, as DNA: TGTGCCAGCAGCCTGGACAGGGATGAAGGCTACACCTTC.